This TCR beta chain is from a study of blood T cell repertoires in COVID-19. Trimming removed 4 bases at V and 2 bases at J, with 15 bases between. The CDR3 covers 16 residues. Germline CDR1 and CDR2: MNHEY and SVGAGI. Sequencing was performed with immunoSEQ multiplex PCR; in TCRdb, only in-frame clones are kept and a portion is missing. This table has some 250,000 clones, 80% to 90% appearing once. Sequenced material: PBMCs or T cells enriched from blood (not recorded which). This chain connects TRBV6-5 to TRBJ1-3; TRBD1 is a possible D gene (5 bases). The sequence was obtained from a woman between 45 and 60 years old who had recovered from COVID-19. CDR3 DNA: TGTGCCAGCAGTTTCACCATAGACAGTACTGGAAACACCATATATTTT. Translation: CASSFTIDSTGNTIYF.